This is a list of T cell receptor beta chains from one sample in a study of shared clonotypes between healthy human individuals. Sequenced by immunoSEQ multiplex PCR; TCRdb stores in-frame clones only, minus some. The table records fewer than 3 million clones, about nine tenths of them present only once. The specimen was naive CD4+ T cells from PBMCs. These TCRs come from a man aged 18 to 29 in good health. Some clones in this sample may be carry-over from other donors' samples. The CDR3 runs from the conserved cysteine through the conserved F or W. The D gene is left open where the match is weak. Rows give clone size only sometimes, using once, few, many, or a class for an expanded clone.

D,V,size,J,CDR3,DNA
TRBD1,TRBV28,once,TRBJ2-7,CASSLLTGGHEQYF,TGTGCCAGCAGTTTACTCACAGGGGGGCACGAGCAGTACTTC
TRBD1,TRBV7-2,few,TRBJ1-5,CASSFGTGGGQPQHF,TGTGCCAGCAGCTTCGGGACAGGGGGAGGTCAGCCCCAGCATTTT
.,TRBV9,.,TRBJ1-1,CASSLSQNTEAFF,TGTGCCAGCAGCCTCAGCCAGAACACTGAAGCTTTCTTT
TRBD1,TRBV9,.,TRBJ2-5,CASSVNPPDREETQYF,TGTGCCAGCAGCGTAAACCCCCCCGACAGGGAGGAGACCCAGTACTTC
.,TRBV4-2,.,TRBJ2-2,CASSLRGAPATGELFF,TGTGCCAGCAGCCTAAGAGGTGCGCCCGCCACCGGGGAGCTGTTTTTT
.,TRBV7-3,.,TRBJ2-3,CASSSGLRVDTQYF,TGTGCCAGCAGCTCCGGACTTCGGGTGGATACGCAGTATTTT
.,TRBV4-1,.,TRBJ1-5,CASSHTPRGPYPYSNQPQHF,TGCGCCAGCAGCCATACCCCTCGGGGGCCTTACCCGTATAGCAATCAGCCCCAGCATTTT
.,TRBV28,.,TRBJ1-1,CASLRGGFDTEAFF,TGTGCCAGCCTCCGGGGGGGTTTTGACACTGAAGCTTTCTTT
.,TRBV4-2,.,TRBJ1-3,CASSPEKGNTIYF,TGTGCCAGCAGCCCAGAAAAAGGAAACACCATATATTTT
.,TRBV2,.,TRBJ1-5,CASSYSNQPQHF,TGTGCCAGTAGTTATAGCAATCAGCCCCAGCATTTT
.,TRBV28,.,TRBJ1-4,CASSLDSRSANEKLFF,TGTGCCAGCAGTTTAGACAGCCGTAGTGCTAATGAAAAACTGTTTTTT
TRBD2,TRBV28,.,TRBJ2-3,CASYPLAGSADTQYF,TGTGCCAGCTATCCCCTAGCGGGAAGTGCAGATACGCAGTATTTT
TRBD1,TRBV19,.,TRBJ1-1,CASSIIPGGNTEAFF,TGTGCCAGTAGTATCATACCAGGGGGGAACACTGAAGCTTTCTTT
TRBD1,TRBV4-2,.,TRBJ1-1,CASSHPDRRNTEAFF,TGTGCCAGCAGCCACCCGGACAGGAGGAACACTGAAGCTTTCTTT
TRBD2,TRBV30,.,TRBJ2-1,CASGLAGGGEQFF,TGTGCCTCGGGACTAGCGGGAGGAGGAGAGCAGTTCTTC
.,TRBV4-1,once,TRBJ1-1,CASRPSRDTRTHTEAFF,TGCGCCAGCAGACCGTCCCGGGACACGAGGACCCACACTGAAGCTTTCTTT
TRBD2,TRBV27,once,TRBJ2-7,CASRPLGQGLAGVVRQYF,TGTGCCAGCAGGCCTCTGGGGCAGGGACTAGCGGGAGTTGTGCGGCAGTACTTC
TRBD2,TRBV10-2,.,TRBJ2-7,CASSLQSGGGYEQYF,TGCGCCAGCAGCCTACAGTCGGGAGGCGGGTACGAGCAGTACTTC
.,TRBV5-1,.,TRBJ2-5,CASSPSGSQETQYF,TGCGCCAGCAGCCCCTCCGGGAGCCAAGAGACCCAGTACTTC
TRBD2,TRBV11-3,once,TRBJ2-2,CASSLGLEITGELFF,TGTGCCAGCAGCTTGGGACTAGAAATTACCGGGGAGCTGTTTTTT
.,TRBV4-1,.,TRBJ2-3,CASSRQGSSGNDFTDTQYF,TGCGCCAGCAGTCGACAGGGGTCTAGCGGGAACGATTTCACAGATACGCAGTATTTT
TRBD1,TRBV6-5,.,TRBJ2-1,CASSRGGQGNGEQFF,TGTGCCAGCAGCCGTGGGGGACAGGGGAACGGGGAGCAGTTCTTC
TRBD2,TRBV18,.,TRBJ2-7,CASSPAGRDYYEQYF,TGTGCCAGCTCACCAGCGGGGCGGGACTACTACGAGCAGTACTTC
.,TRBV11-2,.,TRBJ2-3,CASSLVYGTDTQYF,TGTGCCAGCAGCTTAGTATACGGCACAGATACGCAGTATTTT
.,TRBV11-2,.,TRBJ2-7,CASSHPGGAEQYF,TGTGCCAGCAGCCACCCCGGGGGTGCCGAGCAGTACTTC
.,TRBV7-9,.,TRBJ1-4,CASSLAWGAAEKLFF,TGTGCCAGCAGCTTAGCGTGGGGGGCCGCGGAAAAACTGTTTTTT
TRBD2,TRBV5-4,.,TRBJ2-7,CASSGIGGRAAYEQYF,TGTGCCAGCAGCGGGATTGGCGGGAGGGCCGCTTACGAGCAGTACTTC
TRBD2,TRBV6-5,.,TRBJ2-7,CASTLGLPWVHEQYF,TGTGCCAGCACCCTGGGACTACCGTGGGTTCACGAGCAGTACTTC
.,TRBV9,.,TRBJ1-3,CASSSSPQVSGNTIYF,TGTGCCAGCAGCTCCAGCCCACAGGTCTCTGGAAACACCATATATTTT
.,TRBV4-1,.,TRBJ2-1,CASSHPTSFNEQFF,TGCGCCAGCAGCCACCCGACTAGTTTCAATGAGCAGTTCTTC
.,TRBV10-3,.,TRBJ2-5,CAISDGSQETQYF,TGTGCCATCAGTGACGGGAGTCAAGAGACCCAGTACTTC
.,TRBV27,.,TRBJ1-5,CASSLNGQPQHF,TGTGCCAGCAGTTTAAACGGGCAGCCCCAGCATTTT
.,TRBV5-1,.,TRBJ2-6,CASSSQGSGGANVLTF,TGCGCCAGCAGCTCACAGGGATCAGGTGGGGCCAACGTCCTGACTTTC
TRBD1,TRBV5-1,.,TRBJ2-7,CASSLGGTGGREQYF,TGCGCCAGCAGCTTGGGAGGGACAGGGGGCCGGGAGCAGTACTTC
.,TRBV5-4,.,TRBJ2-5,CASARYQETQYF,TGTGCCAGCGCACGGTACCAAGAGACCCAGTACTTC
.,TRBV28,.,TRBJ2-7,CASSFRDYEQYF,TGTGCCAGCAGTTTCCGGGATTACGAGCAGTACTTC
.,TRBV7-2,.,TRBJ2-3,CASSLGVAWADTQYF,TGTGCCAGCAGCTTAGGGGTAGCGTGGGCAGATACGCAGTATTTT
TRBD1,TRBV18,.,TRBJ2-7,CASSPGQGDEQYF,TGTGCCAGCTCACCTGGACAGGGGGACGAGCAGTACTTC
.,TRBV10-3,.,TRBJ1-2,CAISGSRGAGDYGYTF,TGTGCCATCAGTGGGAGCCGGGGTGCGGGTGACTATGGCTACACCTTC
.,TRBV6-6,.,TRBJ1-4,CASSYYGPSTASKLFF,TGTGCCAGCAGTTACTACGGACCGTCTACGGCAAGTAAACTGTTTTTT
.,TRBV7-3,.,TRBJ2-7,CASSLRQRSEQYF,TGTGCCAGCAGCTTAAGACAGAGAAGCGAGCAGTACTTC
TRBD2,TRBV18,.,TRBJ2-3,CASSPPAGAGGPLDTQYF,TGTGCCAGCTCACCCCCCGCCGGGGCGGGAGGGCCTCTAGATACGCAGTATTTT
.,TRBV5-1,.,TRBJ1-4,CASSFGTRGSKGTTNEKLFF,TGCGCCAGCAGCTTCGGGACACGTGGATCCAAGGGGACAACTAATGAAAAACTGTTTTTT
TRBD2,TRBV28,.,TRBJ2-7,CASSLSGTSGPYEQYF,TGTGCCAGCAGTTTATCTGGAACTAGCGGACCCTACGAGCAGTACTTC
TRBD1,TRBV28,.,TRBJ1-4,CASSRDRVGEKLFF,TGTGCCAGCAGTCGGGACAGGGTGGGTGAAAAACTGTTTTTT
TRBD2,TRBV4-2,.,TRBJ2-3,CASSQGTQRGSTDTQYF,TGTGCCAGCAGCCAAGGGACCCAGCGGGGGAGCACAGATACGCAGTATTTT
TRBD1,TRBV30,.,TRBJ1-2,CAWSVPQGAYGYTF,TGTGCCTGGAGTGTCCCACAGGGGGCCTATGGCTACACCTTC
.,TRBV6-5,.,TRBJ1-1,CASSYSRGGGTEAFF,TGTGCCAGCAGTTACTCGAGGGGAGGCGGCACTGAAGCTTTCTTT
.,TRBV28,.,TRBJ2-3,CASIATDTQYF,TGTGCCAGCATAGCCACAGATACGCAGTATTTT
TRBD1,TRBV7-3,.,TRBJ1-2,CASSLTAGGAYGYTF,TGTGCCAGCAGCTTGACGGCAGGGGGCGCGTATGGCTACACCTTC
.,TRBV5-1,.,TRBJ1-3,CASSTIGAGSGNTIYF,TGCGCCAGCAGCACCATAGGGGCAGGCTCTGGAAACACCATATATTTT
.,TRBV4-1,.,TRBJ2-4,CASSQGPRKNIQYF,TGCGCCAGCAGCCAAGGTCCCAGGAAAAACATTCAGTACTTC
.,TRBV4-1,.,TRBJ2-3,CASSQDFRDPGWGTQYF,TGCGCCAGCAGCCAAGACTTCCGGGATCCGGGGTGGGGTACGCAGTATTTT
TRBD1,TRBV2,.,TRBJ2-1,CASLAGTVAGEQFF,TGTGCCAGCCTAGCCGGGACAGTAGCAGGGGAGCAGTTCTTC